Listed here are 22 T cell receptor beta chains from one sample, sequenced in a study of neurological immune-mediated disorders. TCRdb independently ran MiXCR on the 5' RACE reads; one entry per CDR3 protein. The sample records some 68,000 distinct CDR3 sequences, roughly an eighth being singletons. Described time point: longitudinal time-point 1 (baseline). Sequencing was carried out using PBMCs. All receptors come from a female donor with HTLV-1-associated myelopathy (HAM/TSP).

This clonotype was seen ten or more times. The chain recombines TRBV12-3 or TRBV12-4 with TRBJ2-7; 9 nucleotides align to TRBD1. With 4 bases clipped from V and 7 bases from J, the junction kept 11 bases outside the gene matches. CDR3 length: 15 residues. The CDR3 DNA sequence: TGTGCCAGCAGTTCTCCCGGGACAGGGTCGGGTGAGCAGTACTTC. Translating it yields CASSSPGTGSGEQYF.

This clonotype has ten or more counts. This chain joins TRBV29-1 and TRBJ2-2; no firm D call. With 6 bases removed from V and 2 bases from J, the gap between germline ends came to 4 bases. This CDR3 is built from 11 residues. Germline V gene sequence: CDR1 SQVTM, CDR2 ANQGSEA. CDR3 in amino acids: CSVENTGELFF. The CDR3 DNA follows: TGCAGCGTGGAAAACACCGGGGAGCTGTTTTTT.

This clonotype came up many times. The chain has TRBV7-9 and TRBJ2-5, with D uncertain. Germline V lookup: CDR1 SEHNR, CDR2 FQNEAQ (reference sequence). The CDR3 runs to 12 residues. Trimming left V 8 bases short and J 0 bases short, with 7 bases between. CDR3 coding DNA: TGTGCCAGCGATAGAGACCAAGAGACCCAGTACTTC. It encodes CASDRDQETQYF.

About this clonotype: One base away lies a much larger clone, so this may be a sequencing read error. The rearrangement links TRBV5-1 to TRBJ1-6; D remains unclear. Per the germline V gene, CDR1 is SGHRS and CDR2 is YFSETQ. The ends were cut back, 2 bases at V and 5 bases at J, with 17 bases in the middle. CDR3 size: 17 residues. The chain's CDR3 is CASSFKVNYLHNSPLHF. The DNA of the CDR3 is TGCGCCAGCAGCTTCAAGGTTAACTACCTCCATAATTCACCCCTCCACTTT.

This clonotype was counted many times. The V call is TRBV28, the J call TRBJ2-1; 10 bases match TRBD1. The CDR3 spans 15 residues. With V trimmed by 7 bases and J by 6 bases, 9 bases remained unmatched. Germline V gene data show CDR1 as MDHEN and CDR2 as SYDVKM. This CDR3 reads CASITGQGYVNEQFF. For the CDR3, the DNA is TGTGCCAGCATTACGGGACAGGGGTACGTCAATGAGCAGTTCTTC.

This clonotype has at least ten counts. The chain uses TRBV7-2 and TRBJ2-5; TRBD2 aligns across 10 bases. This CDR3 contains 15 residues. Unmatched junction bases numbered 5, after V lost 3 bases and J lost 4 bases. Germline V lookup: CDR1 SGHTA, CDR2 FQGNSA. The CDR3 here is CASSFQRGGGETQYF. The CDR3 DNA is TGTGCCAGCAGCTTTCAGCGGGGGGGCGGAGAGACCCAGTACTTC.

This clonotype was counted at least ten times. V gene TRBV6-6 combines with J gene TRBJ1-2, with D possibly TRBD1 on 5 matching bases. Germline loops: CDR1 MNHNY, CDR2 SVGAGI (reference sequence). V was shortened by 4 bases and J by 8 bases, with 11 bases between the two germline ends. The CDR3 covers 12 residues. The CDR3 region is CASSFGGEGYTF. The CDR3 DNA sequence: TGTGCCAGCAGTTTCGGGGGAGAGGGCTACACCTTC.

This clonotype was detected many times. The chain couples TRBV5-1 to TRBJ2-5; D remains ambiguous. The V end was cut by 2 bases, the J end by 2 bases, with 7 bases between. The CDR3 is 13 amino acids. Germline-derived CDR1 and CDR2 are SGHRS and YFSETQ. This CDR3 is CASSFQVQETQYF. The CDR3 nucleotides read TGCGCCAGCAGCTTCCAGGTACAAGAGACCCAGTACTTC.

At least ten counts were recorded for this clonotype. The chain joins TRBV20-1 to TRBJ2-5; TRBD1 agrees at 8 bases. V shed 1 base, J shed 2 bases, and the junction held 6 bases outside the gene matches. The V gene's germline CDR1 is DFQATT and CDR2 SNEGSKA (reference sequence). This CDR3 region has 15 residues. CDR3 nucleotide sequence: TGCAGTGCTAGAGCGTTAGGACAGGGACAAGAGACCCAGTACTTC. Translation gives CSARALGQGQETQYF.

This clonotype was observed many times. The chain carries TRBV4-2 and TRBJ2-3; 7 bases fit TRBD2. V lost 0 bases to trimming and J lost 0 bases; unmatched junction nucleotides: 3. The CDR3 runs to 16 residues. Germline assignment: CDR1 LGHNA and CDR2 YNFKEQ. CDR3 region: CASSQEAGPSTDTQYF. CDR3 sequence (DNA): TGTGCCAGCAGCCAAGAAGCGGGACCTAGCACAGATACGCAGTATTTT.

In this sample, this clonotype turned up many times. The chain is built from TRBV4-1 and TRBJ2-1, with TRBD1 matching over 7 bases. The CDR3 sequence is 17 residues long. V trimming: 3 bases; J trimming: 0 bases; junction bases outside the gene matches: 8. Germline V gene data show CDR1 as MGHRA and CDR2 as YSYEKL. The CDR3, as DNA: TGCGCCAGCAGCCAGCGTGAGGGGACAGTCTCCTACAATGAGCAGTTCTTC. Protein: CASSQREGTVSYNEQFF.

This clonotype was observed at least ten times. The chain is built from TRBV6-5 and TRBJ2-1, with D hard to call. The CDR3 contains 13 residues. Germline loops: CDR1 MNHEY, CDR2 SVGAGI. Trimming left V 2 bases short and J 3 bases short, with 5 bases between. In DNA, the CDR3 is TGTGCCAGCAGTTACGACGGCTACAATGAGCAGTTCTTC. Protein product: CASSYDGYNEQFF.

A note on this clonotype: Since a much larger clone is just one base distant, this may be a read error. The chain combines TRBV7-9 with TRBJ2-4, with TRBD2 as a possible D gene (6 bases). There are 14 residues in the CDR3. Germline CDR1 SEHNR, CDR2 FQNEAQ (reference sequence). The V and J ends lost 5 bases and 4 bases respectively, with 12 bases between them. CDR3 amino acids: CASSREKGKNIQYF. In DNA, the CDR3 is TGTGCCAGCAGCCGGGAGAAAGGAAAAAACATTCAGTACTTC.

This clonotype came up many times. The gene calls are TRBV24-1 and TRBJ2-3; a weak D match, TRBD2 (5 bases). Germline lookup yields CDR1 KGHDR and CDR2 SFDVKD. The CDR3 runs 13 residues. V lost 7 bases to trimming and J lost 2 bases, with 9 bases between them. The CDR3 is CATRRRDTDTQYF. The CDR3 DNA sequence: TGTGCCACCAGACGCCGGGACACAGATACGCAGTATTTT.

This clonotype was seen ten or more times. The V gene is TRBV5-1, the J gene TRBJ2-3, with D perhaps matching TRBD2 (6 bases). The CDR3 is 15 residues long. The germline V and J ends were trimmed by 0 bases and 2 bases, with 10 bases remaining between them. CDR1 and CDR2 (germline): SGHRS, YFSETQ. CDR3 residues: CASSLDPGDTDTQYF. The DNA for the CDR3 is TGCGCCAGCAGCTTGGATCCGGGAGACACAGATACGCAGTATTTT.

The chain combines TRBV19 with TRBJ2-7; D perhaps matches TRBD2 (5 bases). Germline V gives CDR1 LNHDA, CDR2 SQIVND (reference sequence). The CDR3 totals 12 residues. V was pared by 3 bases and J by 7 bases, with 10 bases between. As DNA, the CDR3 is TGTGCCAGTAGTATTTCCGGGGATGAGCAGTACTTC. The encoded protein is CASSISGDEQYF.

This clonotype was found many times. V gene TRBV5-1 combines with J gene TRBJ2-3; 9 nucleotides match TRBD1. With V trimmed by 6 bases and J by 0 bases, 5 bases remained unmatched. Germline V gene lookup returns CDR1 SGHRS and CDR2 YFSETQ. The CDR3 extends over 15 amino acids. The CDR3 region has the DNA TGCGCCAGCACGACGGGACAGGGCAGCACAGATACGCAGTATTTT. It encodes CASTTGQGSTDTQYF.

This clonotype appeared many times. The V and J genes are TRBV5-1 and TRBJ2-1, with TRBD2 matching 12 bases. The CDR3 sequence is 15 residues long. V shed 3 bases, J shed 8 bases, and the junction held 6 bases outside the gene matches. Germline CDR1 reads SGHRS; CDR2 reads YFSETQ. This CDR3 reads CASSYGLAGSDEQFF. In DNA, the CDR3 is TGCGCCAGCAGCTATGGACTAGCGGGGTCCGATGAGCAGTTCTTC. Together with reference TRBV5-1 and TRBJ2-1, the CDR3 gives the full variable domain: KAGVTQTPRYLIKTRGQQVTLSCSPISGHRSVSWYQQTPGQGLQFLFEYFSETQRNKGNFPGRFSGRQFSNSRSEMNVSTLELGDSALYLCASSYGLAGSDEQFFGPGTRLTVL.

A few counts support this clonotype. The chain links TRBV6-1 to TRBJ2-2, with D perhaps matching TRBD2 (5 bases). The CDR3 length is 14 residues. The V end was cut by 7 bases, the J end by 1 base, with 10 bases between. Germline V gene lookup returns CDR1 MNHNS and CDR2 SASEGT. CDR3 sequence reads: CASKGEVNTGELFF. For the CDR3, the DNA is TGTGCCAGCAAGGGAGAGGTGAACACCGGGGAGCTGTTTTTT.

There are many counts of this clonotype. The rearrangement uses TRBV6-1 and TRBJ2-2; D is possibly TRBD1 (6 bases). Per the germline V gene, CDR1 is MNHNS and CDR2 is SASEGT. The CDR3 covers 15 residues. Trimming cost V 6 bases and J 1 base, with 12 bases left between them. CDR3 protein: CASSQTGGNTGELFF. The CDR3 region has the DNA TGTGCCAGCAGCCAGACAGGAGGGAACACCGGGGAGCTGTTTTTT.

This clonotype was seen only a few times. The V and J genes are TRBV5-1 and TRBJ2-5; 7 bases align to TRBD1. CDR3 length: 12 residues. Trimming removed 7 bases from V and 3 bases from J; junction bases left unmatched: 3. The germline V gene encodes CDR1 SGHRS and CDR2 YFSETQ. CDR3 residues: CASGQVEETQYF. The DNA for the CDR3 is TGCGCCAGCGGACAGGTTGAAGAGACCCAGTACTTC.

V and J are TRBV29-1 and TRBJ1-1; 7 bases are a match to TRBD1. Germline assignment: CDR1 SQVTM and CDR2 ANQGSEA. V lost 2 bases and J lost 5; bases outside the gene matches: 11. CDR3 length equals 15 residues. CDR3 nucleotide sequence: TGCAGCGTTGAAACGGCAGGGGGAAGAGGGACTGAAGCTTTCTTT. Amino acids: CSVETAGGRGTEAFF.